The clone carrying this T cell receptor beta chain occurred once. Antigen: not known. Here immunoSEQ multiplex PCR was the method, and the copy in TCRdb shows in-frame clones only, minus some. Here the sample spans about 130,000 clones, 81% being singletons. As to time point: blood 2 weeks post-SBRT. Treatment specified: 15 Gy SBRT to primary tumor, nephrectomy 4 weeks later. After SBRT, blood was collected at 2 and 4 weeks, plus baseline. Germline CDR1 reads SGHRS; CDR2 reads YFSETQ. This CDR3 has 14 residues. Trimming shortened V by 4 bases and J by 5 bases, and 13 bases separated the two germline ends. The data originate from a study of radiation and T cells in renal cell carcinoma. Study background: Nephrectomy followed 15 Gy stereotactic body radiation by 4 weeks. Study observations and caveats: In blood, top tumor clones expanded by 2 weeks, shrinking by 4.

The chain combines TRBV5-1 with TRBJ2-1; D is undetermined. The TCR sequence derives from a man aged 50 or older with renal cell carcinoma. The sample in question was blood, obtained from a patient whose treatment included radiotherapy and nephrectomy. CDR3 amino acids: CASSTRAENNEQFF. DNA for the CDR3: TGCGCCAGCAGCACCCGGGCAGAAAACAATGAGCAGTTCTTC.